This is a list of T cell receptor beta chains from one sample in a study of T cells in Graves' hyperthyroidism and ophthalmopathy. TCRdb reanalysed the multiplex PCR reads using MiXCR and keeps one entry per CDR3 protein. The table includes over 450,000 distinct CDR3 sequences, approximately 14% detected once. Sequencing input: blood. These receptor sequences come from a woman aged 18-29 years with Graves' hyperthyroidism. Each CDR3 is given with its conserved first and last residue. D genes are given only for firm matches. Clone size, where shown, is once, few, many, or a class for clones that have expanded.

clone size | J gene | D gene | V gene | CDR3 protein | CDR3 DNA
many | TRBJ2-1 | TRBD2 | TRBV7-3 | CASSVFGTKSANEQFF | TGTGCCAGCAGCGTCTTCGGGACTAAATCGGCCAATGAGCAGTTCTTC
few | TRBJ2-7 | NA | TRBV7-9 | CASSLKRDKSYEQYF | TGTGCCAGCAGCTTAAAAAGGGACAAATCCTACGAGCAGTACTTC
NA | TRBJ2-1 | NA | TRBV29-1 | CSLTVHPGHRSYNEQFF | TGCAGCTTAACTGTACACCCGGGACATCGAAGCTACAATGAGCAGTTCTTC
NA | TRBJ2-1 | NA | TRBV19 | CASSISANEQFF | TGTGCCAGTAGTATCTCTGCTAATGAGCAGTTCTTC
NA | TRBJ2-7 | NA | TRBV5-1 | CASSLGGLPRDEQYF | TGCGCCAGCAGCTTGGGCGGTCTCCCCCGAGACGAGCAGTACTTC
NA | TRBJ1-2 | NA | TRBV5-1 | CASSLVPGADGYTF | TGCGCCAGCAGCTTGGTCCCAGGGGCTGATGGCTACACCTTC
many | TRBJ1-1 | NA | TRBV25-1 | CASSEYRPNTEAFF | TGTGCCAGCAGTGAATACAGGCCGAACACTGAAGCTTTCTTT
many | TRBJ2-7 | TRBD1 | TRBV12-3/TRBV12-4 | CASSRGQVKYEQYF | TGTGCCAGCAGTCGCGGACAGGTAAAGTACGAGCAGTACTTC
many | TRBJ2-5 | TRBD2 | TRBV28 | CASSSPTSAQTQYF | TGTGCCAGCAGTTCCCCGACTAGCGCCCAGACCCAGTACTTC
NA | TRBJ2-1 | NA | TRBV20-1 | CSARNRDYNEQFF | TGCAGTGCTAGAAACCGGGACTACAATGAGCAGTTCTTC
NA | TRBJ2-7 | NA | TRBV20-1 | CSAQTRDKWYEQYF | TGCAGTGCTCAAACCCGGGACAAATGGTACGAGCAGTACTTC
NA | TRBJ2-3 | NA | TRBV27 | CASSFFSTDTQYF | TGTGCCAGCAGTTTTTTTAGCACAGATACGCAGTATTTT
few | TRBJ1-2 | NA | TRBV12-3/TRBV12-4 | CASSLSTGRGYTF | TGTGCCAGCAGTTTAAGCACAGGGCGAGGCTACACCTTC
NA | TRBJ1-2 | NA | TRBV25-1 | CASSETGFGGDGYTF | TGTGCCAGCAGTGAGACGGGGTTCGGGGGCGATGGCTACACCTTC
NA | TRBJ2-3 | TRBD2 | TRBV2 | CASSGGPSGGGTDTQYF | TGTGCCAGCAGTGGGGGTCCTAGCGGAGGTGGGACAGATACGCAGTATTTT
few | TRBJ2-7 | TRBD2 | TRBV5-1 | CASSGGTSGIPYEQYF | TGCGCCAGCAGCGGGGGGACTAGCGGTATACCATACGAGCAGTACTTC
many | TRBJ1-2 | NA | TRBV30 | CAWSGGGFYGYTF | TGTGCCTGGAGTGGGGGGGGCTTCTATGGCTACACCTTC
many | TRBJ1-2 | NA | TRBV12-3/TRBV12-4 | CASSTGARGYGYTF | TGTGCCAGCAGTACGGGGGCCCGGGGCTATGGCTACACCTTC
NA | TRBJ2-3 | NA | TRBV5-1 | CASSLGTVLTDTQYF | TGCGCCAGCAGCTTGGGGACAGTGTTGACAGATACGCAGTATTTT
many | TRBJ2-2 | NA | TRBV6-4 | CASSDSDNTGELFF | TGTGCCAGCAGTGACTCTGACAACACCGGGGAGCTGTTTTTT
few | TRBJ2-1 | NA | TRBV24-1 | CATSAAGPYNEQFF | TGTGCCACCAGTGCTGCGGGACCCTACAATGAGCAGTTCTTC
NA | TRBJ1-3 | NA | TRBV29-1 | CSAGVNSGNTIYF | TGCAGCGCCGGGGTTAACTCTGGAAACACCATATATTTT
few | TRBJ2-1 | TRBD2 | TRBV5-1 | CASSLTLAAHNEQFF | TGCGCCAGCAGCTTGACCCTAGCGGCCCACAATGAGCAGTTCTTC
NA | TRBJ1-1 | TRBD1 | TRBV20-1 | CSAREKGQINTEAFF | TGCAGTGCTAGAGAAAAGGGACAGATAAACACTGAAGCTTTCTTT
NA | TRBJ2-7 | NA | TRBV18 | CASSPQGREQYF | TGTGCCAGCTCACCACAGGGACGCGAGCAGTACTTC
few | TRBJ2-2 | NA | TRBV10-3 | CAISGQEDTGELFF | TGTGCCATCAGTGGACAGGAGGACACCGGGGAGCTGTTTTTT
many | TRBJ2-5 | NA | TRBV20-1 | CSARSPTEETQYF | TGCAGTGCTAGAAGTCCTACTGAAGAGACCCAGTACTTC
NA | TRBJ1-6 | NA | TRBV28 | CASSFPGRGSPLHF | TGTGCCAGCAGTTTCCCAGGACGGGGATCACCCCTCCACTTT
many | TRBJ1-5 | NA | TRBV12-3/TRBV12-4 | CASSEGGSSPQHF | TGTGCCAGCAGCGAGGGGGGCTCAAGCCCCCAGCATTTT
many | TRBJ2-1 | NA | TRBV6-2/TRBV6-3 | CASTPGYGLFSYNEQFF | TGTGCCAGCACCCCCGGTTACGGGTTATTCTCCTACAATGAGCAGTTCTTC
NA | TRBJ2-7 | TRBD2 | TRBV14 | CASSRILAGVDEQYF | TGTGCCAGCAGCCGCATACTAGCGGGAGTCGACGAGCAGTACTTC
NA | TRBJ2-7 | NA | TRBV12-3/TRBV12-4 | CASSPLKRATSYEQYF | TGTGCCAGCTCTCCCCTCAAGCGGGCCACCTCCTACGAGCAGTACTTC
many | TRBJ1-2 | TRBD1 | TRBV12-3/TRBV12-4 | CASGQGTVYGYTF | TGTGCCAGCGGACAGGGGACCGTCTATGGCTACACCTTC
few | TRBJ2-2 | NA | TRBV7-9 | CASRNPGLANTGELFF | TGTGCCAGCAGAAATCCAGGCTTAGCGAACACCGGGGAGCTGTTTTTT
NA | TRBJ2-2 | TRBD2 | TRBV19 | CASSMSAGAPSGELFF | TGTGCCAGTAGTATGTCGGCGGGAGCCCCAAGCGGGGAGCTGTTTTTT
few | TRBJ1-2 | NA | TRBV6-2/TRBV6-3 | CASSYSRLNTIYGYTF | TGTGCCAGCAGTTACTCACGGCTCAATACAATATATGGCTACACCTTC
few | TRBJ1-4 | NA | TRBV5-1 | CASSLEGSPGRFEKLFF | TGCGCCAGCAGCTTGGAAGGGTCCCCAGGACGATTCGAAAAACTGTTTTTT
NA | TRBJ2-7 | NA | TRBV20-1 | CSAPDIRSYEQYF | TGCAGTGCACCAGACATCCGCTCCTACGAGCAGTACTTC
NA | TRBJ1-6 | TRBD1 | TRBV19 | CASSMGQASKWDSPLHF | TGTGCCAGTAGTATGGGACAGGCGTCGAAATGGGATTCACCCCTCCACTTT
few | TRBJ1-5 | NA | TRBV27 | CASSLGRISNQPQHF | TGTGCCAGCAGTTTAGGACGAATTAGCAATCAGCCCCAGCATTTT
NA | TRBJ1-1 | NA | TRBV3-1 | CASSQKRRSTEAFF | TGTGCCAGCAGCCAAAAGCGGCGGAGCACTGAAGCTTTCTTT
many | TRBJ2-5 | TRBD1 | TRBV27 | CASSFRQGGETQYF | TGTGCCAGCAGTTTCCGACAGGGGGGAGAGACCCAGTACTTC
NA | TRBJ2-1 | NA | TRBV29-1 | CSVVGGQEVNEQFF | TGCAGCGTTGTAGGCGGCCAGGAGGTCAATGAGCAGTTCTTC
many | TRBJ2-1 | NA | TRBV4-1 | CASSQSIRNEQFF | TGCGCCAGCAGCCAATCTATAAGGAATGAGCAGTTCTTC
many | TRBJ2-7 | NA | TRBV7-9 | CASSLGVHEQYF | TGTGCCAGCAGCTTAGGGGTCCACGAGCAGTACTTC